These T cell receptor beta chains were read from a single sample in a study of shared clonotypes between healthy human individuals. Measured with immunoSEQ multiplex PCR; TCRdb has only the in-frame clones, and not every one. There are roughly 2.5 million clones in the sample; more than 80% occur only once, and around 0.14% lies in the top ten. The sequenced sample consisted of naive CD4+ T cells sorted from blood. All receptors derive from a man between 18 and 35 years old in good health. Both conserved end residues are part of each CDR3. Fields, in order: J gene, clone size, D gene, V gene, CDR3 length, CDR3 protein. A D gene is named only where the DNA matches it firmly. Rows give clone size only sometimes, using once, few, many, or a class for an expanded clone.

TRBJ1-3,.,.,TRBV5-1,14,CASSLAGVGNTIYF
TRBJ2-7,.,.,TRBV5-1,15,CASSPTGTGNYEQYF
TRBJ2-7,.,TRBD1,TRBV6-5,13,CASSSRTGREQYF
TRBJ2-3,once,.,TRBV19,14,CASSIKDSTDTQYF
TRBJ1-6,few,TRBD1,TRBV5-1,13,CASRGRGDSPLHF
TRBJ2-2,once,.,TRBV7-9,15,CAIVTGTQTTGELFF
TRBJ1-5,.,.,TRBV27,13,CASSLEMNQPQHF
TRBJ2-2,once,.,TRBV2,13,CASRGRYTGELFF
TRBJ2-2,few,.,TRBV6-5,14,CASSVTGNTGELFF
TRBJ2-2,once,.,TRBV4-1,15,CASSQPDRRTGELFF
TRBJ1-2,.,.,TRBV7-9,14,CASSLDSRSYGYTF
TRBJ2-2,.,TRBD1,TRBV11-2,15,CASSPGQGVTGELFF
.,.,TRBD1,TRBV2,13,CASSPQGTHEQYF
TRBJ2-7,.,TRBD2,TRBV19,15,CASSISSGDSYEQYF
TRBJ1-1,.,TRBD1,TRBV6-5,13,CAVLDRLNTEAFF
TRBJ2-5,.,.,TRBV19,13,CASSGAGKETQYF
TRBJ1-4,.,.,TRBV2,15,CASRGWTATNEKLFF
TRBJ2-5,.,.,TRBV6-5,11,CASRRKETQYF
TRBJ2-5,.,.,TRBV5-6,11,CASSEGETQYF
TRBJ1-3,.,TRBD1,TRBV30,14,CAWSNQGAGNTIYF
TRBJ2-3,.,.,TRBV19,15,CASSRLGRRTDTQYF
TRBJ2-3,.,TRBD1,TRBV5-1,15,CASSLDRGITDTQYF
TRBJ2-2,.,.,TRBV18,14,CASSPPSNTGELFF
TRBJ1-2,.,.,TRBV4-1,15,CASSQEGTSYYGYTF